This section outlines one T cell receptor beta chain sequence together with its context. Its antigen remains unidentified. Per-base quality was not reported, and no clone a single base away is much larger than it. This entry belongs to a study of blood T cell repertoires in COVID-19 (dated by TCRdb to about 2020). With regard to the full study: Samples from collaborators originated in the United States, Italy and Spain and spanned both the acute and convalescent phases of COVID-19. The prospective study material was composed of cDNA or gDNA derived from T cells, B-cell-depleted T cells, or PBMCs. The dataset comprised deeply sampled blood TCRbeta repertoires from subjects exposed to, actively infected with, or recovered from COVID-19. The repertoires were made available in a free public database intended to serve as a resource for research on the immune response to SARS-CoV-2. The samples were drawn from the first 160 participants of the ongoing ImmuneRACE study and from 1,254 subjects provided by 6 global collaborators. Nearly every sample came with metadata listing a de-identified subject ID, COVID-19 status, age in years and sex. Where available, HLA class I and class II types were taken from metadata supplied by the sample provider and were not determined by assay-based typing.

What the work shows at the level of the full study, not this receptor alone: Clinical and demographic metadata were provided uncurated, with the amount varying by source and participant.

The CDR3, from cysteine to phenylalanine, totals 17 residues. CDR3 DNA is the only sequence kept; it has 51 bases, read in frame from the first base. Looking up the germline V gene yields CDR1 LGHNA and CDR2 YSLEER. The V and J ends are trimmed by 4 bases and 6 bases, leaving 21 bases between them. TCRbeta CDR3 regions were amplified from genomic DNA by means of the immunoSEQ Assay, a bias-controlled multiplex PCR. Concerning the study's data processing: The number of nucleated cells in each sample was estimated from the amplification of reference gene primers within the assay. To quantify the absolute abundance of each unique TCRbeta CDR3 rearrangement, sequence reads were collapsed and filtered. For each sample, productive Simpson clonality was calculated by taking the square root of Simpson's diversity index across productive rearrangements. TCRdb limited this immuneACCESS table to in-frame rearrangements with V and J called. A share of clones is missing; checked studies link under half to unresolved V genes, and the rest is unexplained. V, J and clone size reflect that table, while D and trimming were determined from the DNA. The sample table holds 170,000 or so clones, of which about 88% were seen once. Of the sample, roughly 0.53% falls within the top ten clones.

One collaborating source in Seattle enrolled patients while the patients were actively infected and followed the patients over time throughout the course of disease. The collaborating institutions used their own protocols to collect whole blood in K2EDTA tubes. For TCRbeta analysis, collaborators shipped samples in one of three forms: frozen whole blood, isolated PBMCs, or DNA extracted from either of those sample types. The sample was peripheral blood. The rearranged chain carries TRBV4-3 and TRBJ2-2, and TRBD2 may be the D gene, going by 6 matching bases. This TCR was recovered from a man in his 60s with COVID-19, enrolled during active disease. CDR3 region: CASSPRRARVGAGELFF. The DNA reads as follows: TGCGCCAGCAGCCCTCGGAGGGCGCGGGTCGGCGCCGGGGAGCTGTTTTTT.